This T cell receptor (beta chain) was documented in a study of shared clonotypes between healthy human individuals. V dropped 1 base and J dropped 1; count of bases not matched to a gene: 10. Germline CDR1 and CDR2: SNHLY and FYNNEI. CDR3 length: 19 amino acids. Every donor was a Caucasian adult from Nashville, Tennessee. Measured with immunoSEQ multiplex PCR; TCRdb has only the in-frame clones, and not every one. The data contain approximately 1.4 million clones, around 98% of them singletons. The J gene is TRBJ2-3, the V gene TRBV2; 11 nucleotides align to TRBD2. This TCR derives from a young man in good health. The sample consisted of naive CD4+ T cells sorted from blood. Subset described: CD45RA+ positively selected. The CDR3 spells CASSEEAASGRLGTDTQYF. The CDR3 DNA reads TGTGCCAGCAGTGAAGAGGCGGCTAGCGGGAGGCTCGGCACAGATACGCAGTATTTT.